The entry below describes one T cell receptor beta chain. Under the authors' procedure: Estimates of nucleated cell counts were drawn from the amplification of reference gene primers. Assay: immunoSEQ multiplex PCR; the TCRdb copy retains only in-frame clones and omits some. V, J and clone size are taken as reported in that table, and D and trimming were inferred from the DNA itself. The sample includes 200,000 to 300,000 clones, about 91% of them seen just once. This sample stems from a study of blood T cell repertoires in COVID-19. Cohort placement rested on clinical history that participants reported themselves. This CDR3 has 14 amino acids. Germline trimming cut 2 bases from V and 2 bases from J; bases unmatched to any gene: 3. Germline-derived CDR1 and CDR2 are SGHRS and YFSETQ.

The clonotype comes from a woman in her thirties or forties with acute COVID-19. The sample taken for sequencing was PBMCs or T cells enriched from blood (not recorded which). The chain joins TRBV5-1 to TRBJ2-5, with TRBD2 matching over 7 bases. In DNA form, the CDR3 reads TGCGCCAGCAGCTTAGCGGGATCTCAAGAGACCCAGTACTTC. The encoded protein is CASSLAGSQETQYF.